This T cell receptor beta chain appears in the sequencing data of a study of T-cell memory formation after mild COVID-19. Across the study: There were largely donor-specific TCR clusters. Study-level points and caveats: Second-wave clones with a day 37 peak had unconfirmed SARS-CoV-2 specificity. Among CD4+ contracting clones, most were CM and EM, and CD8+ ones EMRA. Day 15 to 85 contractors were CD4/CD8 balanced; later expanders leaned CD4+.

In germline, CDR1 is SGHRS, CDR2 YFSETQ. J gave up 6 bases and V 4 bases, and 7 bases lay outside the gene matches. This CDR3 is 15 amino acids long. For this clonotype: Its cognate antigen is unknown.

From the 5' RACE reads, TCRdb called clonotypes with MiXCR, one entry per CDR3 protein. Of 450,000 to 650,000 distinct CDR3 sequences detected, less than 25% appear once; the ten largest clones hold approximately 8%. The receptor comes from an adult woman who had mild COVID-19 (a few samples of this study predate the infection). Cell type and time point are not known. The chain carries TRBV5-1 and TRBJ2-3, with 11 bases identical to TRBD1. Sequencing was done on a sample of PBMCs or a T cell subset sorted from them (not recorded which). The CDR3, as DNA: TGCGCCAGCAGCGTCGGGACAGGGGGTCGGGATACGCAGTATTTT. Translated, it gives CASSVGTGGRDTQYF.